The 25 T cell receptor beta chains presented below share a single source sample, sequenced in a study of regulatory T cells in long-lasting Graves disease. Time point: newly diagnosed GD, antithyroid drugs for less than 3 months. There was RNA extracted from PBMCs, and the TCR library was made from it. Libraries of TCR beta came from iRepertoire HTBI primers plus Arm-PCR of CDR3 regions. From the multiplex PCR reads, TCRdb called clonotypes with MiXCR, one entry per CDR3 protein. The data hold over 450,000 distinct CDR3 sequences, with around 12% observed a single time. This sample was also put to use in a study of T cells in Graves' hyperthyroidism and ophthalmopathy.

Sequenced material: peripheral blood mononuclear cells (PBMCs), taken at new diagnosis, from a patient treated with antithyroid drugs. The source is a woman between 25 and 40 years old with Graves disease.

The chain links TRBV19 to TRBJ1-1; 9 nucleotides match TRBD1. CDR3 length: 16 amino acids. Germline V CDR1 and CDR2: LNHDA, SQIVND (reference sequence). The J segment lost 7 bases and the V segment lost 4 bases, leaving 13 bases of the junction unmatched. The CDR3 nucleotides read TGTGCCAGTAGTAGCTTTCCGGGACAGGGCTTTAGTGAAGCTTTCTTT. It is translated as CASSSFPGQGFSEAFF.

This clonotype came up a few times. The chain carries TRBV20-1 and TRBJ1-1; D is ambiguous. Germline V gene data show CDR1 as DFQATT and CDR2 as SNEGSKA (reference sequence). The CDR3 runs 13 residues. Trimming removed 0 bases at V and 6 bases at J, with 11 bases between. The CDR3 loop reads CSARDTVGSEAFF. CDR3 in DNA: TGCAGTGCTAGAGACACCGTCGGCTCTGAAGCTTTCTTT.

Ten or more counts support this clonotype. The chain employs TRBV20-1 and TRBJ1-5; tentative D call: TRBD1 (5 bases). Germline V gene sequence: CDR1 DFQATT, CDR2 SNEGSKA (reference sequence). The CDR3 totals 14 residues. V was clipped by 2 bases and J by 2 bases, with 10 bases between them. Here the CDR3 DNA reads TGCAGTGCTAGACAGGGAGGCGGCAATCAGCCCCAGCATTTT. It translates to CSARQGGGNQPQHF.

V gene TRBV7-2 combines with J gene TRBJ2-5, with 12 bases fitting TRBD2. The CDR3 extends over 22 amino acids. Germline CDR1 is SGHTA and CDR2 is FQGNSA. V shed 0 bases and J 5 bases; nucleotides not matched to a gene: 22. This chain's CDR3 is CASSLAPAGVASSGRVRETQYF. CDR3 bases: TGTGCCAGCAGCTTAGCGCCGGCTGGTGTGGCTTCTAGCGGGAGGGTCCGGGAGACCCAGTACTTC.

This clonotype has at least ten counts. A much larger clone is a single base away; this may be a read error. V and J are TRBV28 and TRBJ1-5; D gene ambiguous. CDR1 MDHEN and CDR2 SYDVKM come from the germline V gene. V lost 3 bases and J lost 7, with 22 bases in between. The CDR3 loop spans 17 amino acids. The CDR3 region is CASSFLEAGVYKQPQHF. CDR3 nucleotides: TGTGCCAGCAGTTTTTTAGAGGCGGGTGTTTATAAGCAGCCCCAGCATTTT.

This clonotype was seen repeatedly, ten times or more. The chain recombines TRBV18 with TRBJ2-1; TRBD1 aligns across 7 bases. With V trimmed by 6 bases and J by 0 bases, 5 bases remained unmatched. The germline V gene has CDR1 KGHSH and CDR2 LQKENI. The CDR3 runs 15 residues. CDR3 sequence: CASSRQGSSYNEQFF. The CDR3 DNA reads TGTGCCAGCTCTCGACAGGGAAGCTCCTACAATGAGCAGTTCTTC. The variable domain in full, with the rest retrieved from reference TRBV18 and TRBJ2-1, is NAGVMQNPRHLVRRRGQEARLRCSPMKGHSHVYWYRQLPEEGLKFMVYLQKENIIDESGMPKERFSAEFPKEGPSILRIQQVVRGDSAAYFCASSRQGSSYNEQFFGPGTRLTVL.

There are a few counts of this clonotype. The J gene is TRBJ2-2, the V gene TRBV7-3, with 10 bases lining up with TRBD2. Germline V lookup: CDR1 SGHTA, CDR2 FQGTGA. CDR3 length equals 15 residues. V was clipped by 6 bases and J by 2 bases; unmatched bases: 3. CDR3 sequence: CASSSSGGNTGELFF. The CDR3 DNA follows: TGTGCCAGCAGTTCTAGCGGGGGAAACACCGGGGAGCTGTTTTTT. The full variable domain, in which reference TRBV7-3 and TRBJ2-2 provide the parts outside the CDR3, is GAGVSQTPSNKVTEKGKYVELRCDPISGHTALYWYRQSLGQGPEFLIYFQGTGAADDSGLPNDRFFAVRPEGSVSTLKIQRTERGDSAVYLCASSSSGGNTGELFFGEGSRLTVL.

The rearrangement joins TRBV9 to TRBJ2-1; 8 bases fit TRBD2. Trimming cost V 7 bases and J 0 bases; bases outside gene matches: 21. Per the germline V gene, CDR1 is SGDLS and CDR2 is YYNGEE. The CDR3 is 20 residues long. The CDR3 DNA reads TGTGCCAGCCCCGACAGGCTCCGGCTAGCGGGTTGGGGCTCCTACAATGAGCAGTTCTTC. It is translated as CASPDRLRLAGWGSYNEQFF.

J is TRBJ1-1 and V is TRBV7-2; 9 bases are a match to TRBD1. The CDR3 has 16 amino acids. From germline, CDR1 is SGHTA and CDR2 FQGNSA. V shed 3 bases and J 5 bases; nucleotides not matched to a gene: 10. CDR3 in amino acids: CASSLEGTGPRTEAFF. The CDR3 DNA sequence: TGTGCCAGCAGCTTGGAAGGGACAGGGCCACGTACTGAAGCTTTCTTT.

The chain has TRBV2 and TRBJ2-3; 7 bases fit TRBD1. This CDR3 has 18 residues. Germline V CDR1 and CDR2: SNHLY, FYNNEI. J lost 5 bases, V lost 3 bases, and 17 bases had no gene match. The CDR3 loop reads CASSENRGQPFSGDTQYF. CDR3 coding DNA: TGTGCCAGCAGTGAGAACCGGGGACAGCCCTTTAGTGGAGATACGCAGTATTTT.

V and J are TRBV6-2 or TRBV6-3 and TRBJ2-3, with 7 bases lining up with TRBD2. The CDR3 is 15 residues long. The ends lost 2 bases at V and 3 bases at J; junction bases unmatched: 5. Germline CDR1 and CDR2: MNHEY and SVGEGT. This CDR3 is CASSYGRAATDTQYF. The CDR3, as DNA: TGTGCCAGCAGTTACGGGAGGGCGGCTACAGATACGCAGTATTTT.

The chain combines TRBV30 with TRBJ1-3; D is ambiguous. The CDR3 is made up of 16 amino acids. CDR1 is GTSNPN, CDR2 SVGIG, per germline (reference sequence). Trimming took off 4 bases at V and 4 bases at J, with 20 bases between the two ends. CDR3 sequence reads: CAWTPLRVSSGNTIYF. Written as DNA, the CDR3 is TGTGCCTGGACCCCATTAAGGGTCTCGTCGGGAAACACCATATATTTT.

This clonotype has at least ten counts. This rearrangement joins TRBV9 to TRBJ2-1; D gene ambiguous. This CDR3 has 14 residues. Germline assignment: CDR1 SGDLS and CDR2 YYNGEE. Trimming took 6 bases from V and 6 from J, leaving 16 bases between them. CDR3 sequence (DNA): TGTGCCAGCAACGGTTCACCTGGGTCCAATGAGCAGTTCTTC. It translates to CASNGSPGSNEQFF. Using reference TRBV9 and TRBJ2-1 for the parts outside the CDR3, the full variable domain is DSGVTQTPKHLITATGQRVTLRCSPRSGDLSVYWYQQSLDQGLQFLIQYYNGEERAKGNILERFSAQQFPDLHSELNLSSLELGDSALYFCASNGSPGSNEQFFGPGTRLTVL.

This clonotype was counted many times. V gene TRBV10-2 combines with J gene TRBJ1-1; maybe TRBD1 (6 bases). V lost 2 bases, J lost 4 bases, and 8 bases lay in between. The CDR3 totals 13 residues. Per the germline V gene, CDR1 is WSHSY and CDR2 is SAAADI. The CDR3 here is CASSEDRLTEAFF. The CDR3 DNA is TGCGCCAGCAGTGAGGACAGGCTCACTGAAGCTTTCTTT.

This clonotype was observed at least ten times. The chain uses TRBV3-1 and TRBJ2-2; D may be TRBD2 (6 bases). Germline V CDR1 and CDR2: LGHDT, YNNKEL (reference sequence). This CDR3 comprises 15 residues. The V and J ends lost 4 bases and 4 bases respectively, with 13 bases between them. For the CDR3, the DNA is TGTGCCAGCAGCCTCCGACTAGTTTCCACCGGGGAGCTGTTTTTT. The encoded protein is CASSLRLVSTGELFF.

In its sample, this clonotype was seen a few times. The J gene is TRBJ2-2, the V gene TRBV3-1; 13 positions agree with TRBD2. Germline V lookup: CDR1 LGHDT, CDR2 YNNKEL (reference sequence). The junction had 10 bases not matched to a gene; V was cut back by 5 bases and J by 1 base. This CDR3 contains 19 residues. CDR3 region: CASSFESGLAGVNTGELFF. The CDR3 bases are TGTGCCAGCAGCTTCGAAAGCGGACTAGCGGGAGTGAACACCGGGGAGCTGTTTTTT.

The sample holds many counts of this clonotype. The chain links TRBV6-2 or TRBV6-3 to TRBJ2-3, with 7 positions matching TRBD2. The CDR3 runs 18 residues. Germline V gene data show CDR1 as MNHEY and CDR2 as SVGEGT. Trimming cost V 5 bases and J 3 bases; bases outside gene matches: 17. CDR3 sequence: CASSVSGAGVKRTDTQYF. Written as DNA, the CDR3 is TGTGCCAGCAGTGTAAGTGGGGCGGGAGTCAAGCGGACAGATACGCAGTATTTT.

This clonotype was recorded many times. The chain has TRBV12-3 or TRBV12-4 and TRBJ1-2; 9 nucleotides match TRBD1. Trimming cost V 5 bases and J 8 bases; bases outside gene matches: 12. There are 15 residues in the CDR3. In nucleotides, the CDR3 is TGTGCCAGCAGTCCCACCAGGACAGGGGCAGGAGGCTACACCTTC. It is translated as CASSPTRTGAGGYTF.

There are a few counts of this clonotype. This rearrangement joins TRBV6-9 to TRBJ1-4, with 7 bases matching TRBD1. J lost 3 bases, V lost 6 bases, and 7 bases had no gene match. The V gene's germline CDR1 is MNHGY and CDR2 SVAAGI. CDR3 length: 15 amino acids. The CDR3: CASSYRDSPNEKLFF. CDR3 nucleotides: TGTGCCAGCAGCTATAGGGACAGTCCTAATGAAAAACTGTTTTTT.

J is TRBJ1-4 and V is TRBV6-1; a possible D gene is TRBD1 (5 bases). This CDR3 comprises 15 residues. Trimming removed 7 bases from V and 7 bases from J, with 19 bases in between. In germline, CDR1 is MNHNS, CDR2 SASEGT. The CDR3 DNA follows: TGTGCCAGCAACAGGATGGGGGTGTTAGTTGAAAAACTGTTTTTT. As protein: CASNRMGVLVEKLFF.

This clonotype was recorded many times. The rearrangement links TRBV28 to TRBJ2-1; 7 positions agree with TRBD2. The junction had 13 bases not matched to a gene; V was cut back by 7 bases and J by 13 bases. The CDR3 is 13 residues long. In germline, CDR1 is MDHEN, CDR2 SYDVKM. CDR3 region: CASTDSSGLGQFF. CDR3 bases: TGTGCCAGCACCGACTCTAGCGGTCTCGGCCAGTTCTTC. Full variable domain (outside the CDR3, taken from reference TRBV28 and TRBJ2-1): DVKVTQSSRYLVKRTGEKVFLECVQDMDHENMFWYRQDPGLGLRLIYFSYDVKMKEKGDIPEGYSVSREKKERFSLILESASTNQTSMYLCASTDSSGLGQFFGPGTRLTVL.

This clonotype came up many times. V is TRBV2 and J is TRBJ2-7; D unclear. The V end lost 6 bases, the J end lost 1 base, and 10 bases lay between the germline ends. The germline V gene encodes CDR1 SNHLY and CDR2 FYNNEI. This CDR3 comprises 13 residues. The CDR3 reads CASSRDGSYEQYF. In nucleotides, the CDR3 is TGTGCCAGCAGCCGAGACGGATCCTACGAGCAGTACTTC.

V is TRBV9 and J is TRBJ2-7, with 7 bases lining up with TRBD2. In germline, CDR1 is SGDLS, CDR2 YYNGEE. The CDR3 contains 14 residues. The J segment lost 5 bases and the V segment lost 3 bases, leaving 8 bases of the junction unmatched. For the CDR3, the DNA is TGTGCCAGCAGCGCGGGCGGGAGTTTCCACGAGCAGTACTTC. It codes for CASSAGGSFHEQYF.

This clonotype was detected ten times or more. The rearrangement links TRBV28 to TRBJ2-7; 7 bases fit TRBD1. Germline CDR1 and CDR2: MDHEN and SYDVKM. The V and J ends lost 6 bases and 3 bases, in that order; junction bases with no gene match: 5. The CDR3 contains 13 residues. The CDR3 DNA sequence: TGTGCCAGCAGACTAAGACAGGGCTACGAGCAGTACTTC. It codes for CASRLRQGYEQYF.

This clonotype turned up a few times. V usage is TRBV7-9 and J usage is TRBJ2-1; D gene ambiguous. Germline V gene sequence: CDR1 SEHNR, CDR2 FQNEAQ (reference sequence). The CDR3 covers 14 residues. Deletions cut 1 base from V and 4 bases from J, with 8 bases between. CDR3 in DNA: TGTGCCAGCAGCTTAGAAGCGAATTACAATGAGCAGTTCTTC. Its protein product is CASSLEANYNEQFF.